Sequencing of this TCR beta chain was carried out in a study of blood T cell repertoires in COVID-19. Study as a whole: The origin of the acute and convalescent COVID-19 samples was the United States, Italy and Spain. Sample material is recorded as cDNA or gDNA derived from T cells, B-cell-depleted T cells, or PBMCs.

Authors' methods: For nucleated cells, counts were estimated from reference gene primer amplification. The data were produced by immunoSEQ multiplex PCR, yet TCRdb's version contains in-frame clones alone and is incomplete. V, J and clone size are taken as reported in that table, and D and trimming were inferred from the DNA itself. The data hold over 65,000 clones, with around 81% observed a single time. There are a few counts of this clone. CDR3 length: 13 residues. The ends lost 4 bases at V and 1 base at J; junction bases unmatched: 2. CDR1 and CDR2 from the germline V gene are SGHRS and YFSETQ. The sequencing sample was made of peripheral blood. The receptor comes from a man older than 75 with acute or convalescent COVID-19. The chain combines TRBV5-1 with TRBJ2-7; 7 nucleotides line up with TRBD1. The CDR3 region has the DNA TGCGCCAGCAGCAAGGGACAGTCCTACGAGCAGTACTTC. This translates into CASSKGQSYEQYF.